A single sample gave rise to the 9 T cell receptor beta chains below, sequenced in a study of blood T cell repertoires in COVID-19. Clones were sequenced by immunoSEQ multiplex PCR, and TCRdb holds only the in-frame ones, with some missing. The sample lists under 9,500 clones, about 90% seen once, with approximately 3.8% in the top ten. Sequencing used peripheral blood. These receptors were taken from a woman in her forties or fifties with active COVID-19.

V is TRBV28 and J is TRBJ2-5, with 9 nucleotides matching TRBD2. The CDR3 loop spans 14 amino acids. V trimming: 5 bases; J trimming: 4 bases; junction bases outside the gene matches: 5. Per germline, CDR1 MDHEN and CDR2 SYDVKM. The CDR3, as DNA: TGTGCCAGCAGTCCGGGACTAGCTTCAGAGACCCAGTACTTC. Encoded protein: CASSPGLASETQYF.

The chain recombines TRBV28 with TRBJ2-2; 10 bases are shared with TRBD1. Trimming at V came to 9 bases and at J to 4 bases, leaving 8 bases not matched to a gene. Germline CDR1 reads MDHEN; CDR2 reads SYDVKM. The CDR3 length is 15 residues. Here the CDR3 reads CARPLRTGGTGELFF. CDR3 nucleotide sequence: TGTGCCAGGCCCCTCCGGACAGGGGGCACCGGGGAGCTGTTTTTT.

This clone was recorded only once. The rearrangement uses TRBV6-5 and TRBJ1-1; D gene uncertain. Trimming took off 5 bases at V and 3 bases at J, with 13 bases between the two ends. The CDR3 is 14 amino acids. CDR1 is MNHEY, CDR2 SVGAGI, per germline. The CDR3 bases are TGTGCCAGCAGTCAACTCAGGCAGGACACTGAAGCTTTCTTT. Translating gives CASSQLRQDTEAFF.

This chain joins TRBV7-9 and TRBJ2-2, with D possibly TRBD1 on 6 matching bases. In germline, CDR1 is SEHNR, CDR2 FQNEAQ (reference sequence). V lost 5 bases to trimming and J lost 0 bases, with 10 bases between them. The CDR3 extends over 15 amino acids. In nucleotides, the CDR3 is TGTGCCAGCAGCCGACAGGCGACGAACACCGGGGAGCTGTTTTTT. It specifies CASSRQATNTGELFF.

The CDR3 nucleotides read TGTGCCACCAGCACCGTACCTTTGGGGAGGGGCACAGATACGCAGTATTTT. It yields the protein CATSTVPLGRGTDTQYF. This chain links TRBV15 with TRBJ2-3; 7 nucleotides align to TRBD2. This CDR3 spans 17 amino acids. V shed 4 bases, J shed 1 base, and the junction held 11 bases outside the gene matches. From germline, CDR1 is LNHNV and CDR2 YYDKDF (reference sequence).

V and J are TRBV3-1 (or the pseudogene TRBV3-2) and TRBJ2-7; 8 bases match TRBD2. This CDR3 is built from 14 residues. Trimming at V came to 4 bases and at J to 2 bases, leaving 4 bases not matched to a gene. Germline assignment: CDR1 LGHDT and CDR2 YNNKEL (reference sequence). DNA for the CDR3: TGTGCCAGCAGCCCCGGGGGGGGCCCCTACGAGCAGTACTTC. It specifies CASSPGGGPYEQYF.

V is TRBV28 and J is TRBJ1-2; 10 nucleotides match TRBD1. Germline CDR1 reads MDHEN; CDR2 reads SYDVKM. The J segment lost 8 bases and the V segment lost 5 bases, leaving 8 bases of the junction unmatched. The CDR3 contains 14 residues. The CDR3 coding sequence is TGTGCCAGCAGTCTGTCTGGGACAGGGGTCGGCTACACCTTC. It specifies CASSLSGTGVGYTF.

The rearrangement links TRBV27 to TRBJ1-1; D is ambiguous. The CDR3 is 13 amino acids. Germline-derived CDR1 and CDR2 are MNHEY and SMNVEV (reference sequence). V was cut by 1 base and J by 6 bases, with 9 bases left in between. The chain's CDR3 is CASSLYRGAEAFF. The CDR3 DNA is TGTGCCAGCAGTTTATACCGGGGAGCTGAAGCTTTCTTT.

V gene TRBV3-1 (or the pseudogene TRBV3-2) combines with J gene TRBJ2-7, with 9 bases identical to TRBD1. The CDR3 runs 14 residues. CDR1 and CDR2 from the germline V gene are LGHDT and YNNKEL (reference sequence). V shed 6 bases, J shed 7 bases, and the junction held 10 bases outside the gene matches. Here the CDR3 reads CASSQQGASGEQYF. In DNA, the CDR3 is TGTGCCAGCAGTCAACAGGGGGCTAGTGGTGAGCAGTACTTC.